This entry lists 5 T cell receptor beta chains sequenced from one sample in a study of cytomegalovirus exposure and HLA in healthy donors. PCR used 60 Vbeta primers and 13 Jbeta primers. Libraries were prepared by immunoSEQ multiplex PCR; TCRdb keeps only in-frame clonotypes and omits some of them. This sample has roughly 180,000 clones, with roughly 75% found just once. Sequencing was performed on PBMCs. The receptors come from a woman aged 25 to 39 in good health and CMV-seronegative.

The V and J genes are TRBV18 and TRBJ1-2; the match to TRBD1 covers 12 bases. Germline V gene sequence: CDR1 KGHSH, CDR2 LQKENI. This CDR3 has 15 residues. Germline trimming cut 4 bases from V and 4 bases from J; bases unmatched to any gene: 4. In DNA, the CDR3 is TGTGCCAGCTCACTGGTGGGACAGGGGGCCTATGGCTACACCTTC. Amino acids: CASSLVGQGAYGYTF.

This chain joins TRBV7-7 and TRBJ2-5; D might be TRBD1 (5 bases). This CDR3 spans 13 amino acids. Germline assignment: CDR1 SSHAT and CDR2 FNYEAQ (reference sequence). Trimming took off 6 bases at V and 4 bases at J, with 12 bases between the two ends. Here the CDR3 reads CASRKGSSETQYF. CDR3 coding DNA: TGTGCCAGCAGAAAGGGGTCCTCAGAGACCCAGTACTTC.

The sample holds one count of this clone. V and J are TRBV5-1 and TRBJ2-1; 7 bases agree with TRBD2. CDR3 size: 17 residues. Trimming at V came to 7 bases and at J to 1 base, leaving 14 bases not matched to a gene. Per germline, CDR1 SGHRS and CDR2 YFSETQ. CDR3 region: CASGRVVAGRSYNEQFF. The CDR3, as DNA: TGCGCCAGCGGCCGAGTGGTAGCGGGTCGTTCCTACAATGAGCAGTTCTTC.

This rearrangement joins TRBV7-3 to TRBJ2-2, with a weak D call TRBD2 (6 bases). CDR3 length: 13 residues. V was cut by 6 bases and J by 7 bases, with 12 bases left in between. Germline CDR1 reads SGHTA; CDR2 reads FQGTGA. CDR3 protein: CASRPGGGGELFF. In DNA, the CDR3 is TGTGCCAGCAGGCCCGGGGGAGGCGGGGAGCTGTTTTTT.

V usage is TRBV29-1 and J usage is TRBJ2-7; maybe TRBD2 (6 bases). The V end lost 4 bases, the J end lost 6 bases, and 16 bases lay between the germline ends. From germline, CDR1 is SQVTM and CDR2 ANQGSEA. CDR3 size: 13 residues. The CDR3 DNA sequence: TGCAGCGTTGCGGAAGCTTTGGGAGGCGAGCAGTACTTC. Its translation is CSVAEALGGEQYF.